This TCR beta chain stems from a study of breast tumors, draining lymph nodes, adjacent tissues. This CDR3 comprises 16 residues. Germline CDR1 reads MNHEY; CDR2 reads SMNVEV (reference sequence). V was shortened by 1 base and J by 5 bases, with 14 bases between the two germline ends. TCRdb re-analysed the multiplex PCR reads in MiXCR, keeping a single row per CDR3 protein. The data show 290,000 or so distinct CDR3 sequences, 30% to 35% seen once. Study outcomes and limitations: Tumor TCR diversity was below lymph nodes but above nontumor tissue.

Concerning this clonotype: The target antigen is unknown.

Samples came from axillary lymph nodes draining the breast cancer. Sequencing was performed on axillary lymph node tissue. The sequence derives from a female donor with breast cancer. Some clones in this sample may be carry-over from other donors' samples. The chain is built from TRBV27 and TRBJ2-2; D is possibly TRBD1 (5 bases). This CDR3 is CASSLLVGRGTGELFF. CDR3 bases: TGTGCCAGCAGTTTATTGGTGGGGCGTGGGACCGGGGAGCTGTTTTTT.